This TCR beta chain comes out of a study of blood T cell repertoires in COVID-19. At the level of the study: COVID-19 samples, acute and convalescent, were from the United States, Italy and Spain. Sample material is recorded as cDNA or gDNA derived from T cells, B-cell-depleted T cells, or PBMCs.

Germline lookup yields CDR1 SGDLS and CDR2 YYNGEE. This CDR3 contains 14 residues. Trimming cost V 4 bases and J 0 bases, with 8 bases left between them. Study processing details: Estimation of nucleated cell counts was performed using reference gene primer amplification. This table comes from immunoSEQ multiplex PCR, and its TCRdb copy is limited to in-frame clones, with some not included. Clone size and the V and J calls come from that table; the DNA yielded D and trimming. The table has fewer than 150,000 clones, 70% to 85% seen once. The chain couples TRBV9 to TRBJ1-5; TRBD1 is a possible D gene (5 bases). This sequence was found in a human donor in a cohort sampled during active COVID-19. The specimen sequenced was peripheral blood. CDR3 protein: CASSPDTSNQPQHF. CDR3 nucleotides: TGTGCCAGCAGCCCGGACACTAGCAATCAGCCCCAGCATTTT.